This record looks at one TCR beta chain sequence and its context. Its antigen remains unidentified. These data come from a study of T cell responses to AZD1222 COVID-19 vaccine. As for the study in general: Combined were second doses at about 4 or about 12 weeks. Broader study findings: A rise in Spike-specific TCR breadth and depth followed two AZD1222 doses.

Assay used: immunoSEQ multiplex PCR; TCRdb lists only in-frame clones, some missing. The table has about 110,000 clones, about 90% seen once. V was clipped by 3 bases and J by 6 bases, with 6 bases between them. This CDR3 has 11 residues. The receptor was derived from an adult in good health. This specimen was peripheral blood, taken on day 0 of AZD1222 vaccination. The rearrangement uses TRBV12-3 or TRBV12-4 and TRBJ2-7, with D unclear. The CDR3 DNA reads TGTGCCAGCAGTTTCTTAGGCGAGCAGTACTTC. This gives the protein CASSFLGEQYF.